This T cell receptor (beta chain) was sequenced during a study of blood T cell repertoires in COVID-19. Study-wide background: Specimens from acute and convalescent COVID-19 originated in the United States, Italy and Spain.

The CDR3 is 13 amino acids. The V gene lost 2 bases and the J gene lost 2 bases, with 7 bases spanning the gap. CDR1 is SGHAT, CDR2 FQNNGV, per germline. This clone was observed a handful of times. At the DNA level, this CDR3 is encoded by other sequences in the same sample as well. As handled by the study authors: Amplification of reference gene primers provided the estimated nucleated cell counts. Produced via immunoSEQ multiplex PCR; TCRdb's table is partial and in-frame only. The V and J calls and clone size are taken from that table; D and trimming were inferred from the DNA. This table holds over 200,000 clones, about 79% found once.

The sample taken for sequencing was peripheral blood. J is TRBJ2-7 and V is TRBV11-2; no firm D call. This TCR was sampled from a man in his forties who had recovered from COVID-19. The CDR3: CASSLRGTYEQYF. Written as DNA, the CDR3 is TGTGCCAGCAGCTTAAGAGGAACCTACGAGCAGTACTTC.